The 2 T cell receptor beta chains below come from one sample, sequenced in a study of T cells in Graves' hyperthyroidism and ophthalmopathy. Amplified regions were TCR beta CDR3 sequences from RNA transcripts. Initially, a first-round RT-PCR of the TCR CDR3 employed the HTBI primer set. Each CDR3 protein is one row after TCRdb ran MiXCR on the multiplex PCR reads. The repertoire consists of about 640,000 distinct CDR3 sequences, with around 21% occurring once and the leading ten covering around a third. Input material: blood. The receptors stem from a man in his thirties or forties with Graves' ophthalmopathy.

This clonotype was seen a few times. The rearrangement joins TRBV28 to TRBJ2-7, with no clear D. V dropped 4 bases and J dropped 0 bases, with 13 bases sitting between them. Germline V gives CDR1 MDHEN, CDR2 SYDVKM. CDR3 length: 15 amino acids. The CDR3 sequence: CASSSRRPDSYEQYF. The CDR3, as DNA: TGTGCCAGCAGTTCGCGACGTCCTGACTCCTACGAGCAGTACTTC.

This clonotype showed up many times. The J gene is TRBJ1-2, the V gene TRBV7-9; 9 bases fit TRBD1. The CDR3 is 15 residues long. The germline V gene encodes CDR1 SEHNR and CDR2 FQNEAQ (reference sequence). The trim removed 5 bases at V and 3 bases at J, leaving 7 bases unmatched. As DNA, the CDR3 is TGTGCCAGCAGCCCTGGGACAGGGACTTACTATGGCTACACCTTC. The encoded protein is CASSPGTGTYYGYTF.